This TCR beta chain was profiled in a study of neurological immune-mediated disorders. This clonotype appeared many times. Its antigen is still unknown. Study results and limitations: HTLV-1-associated myelopathy led in TCR clonal expansion, while multiple sclerosis ranked lowest, below healthy controls. None of the CDR3 amino acid sequences in expanded clones turned up in more than one subject, which points to private repertoires in all groups. When the repertoires were sorted by phylogenetic grouping, those of 18 of 34 multiple sclerosis patients ended up in one related-CDR3 cluster, a possible signature.

Germline lookup yields CDR1 DFQATT and CDR2 SNEGSKA (reference sequence). With 1 base removed from V and 3 bases from J, the gap between germline ends came to 14 bases. This CDR3 is built from 15 residues. With 10-nucleotide random UMIs included, cDNA was synthesized by 5'RACE. TCRdb independently ran MiXCR on the 5' RACE reads; one entry per CDR3 protein. This sample has 81,000 or so distinct CDR3 sequences, with about 5% found just once. The source material was PBMCs. The clonotype originates from a woman in her twenties or thirties with multiple sclerosis. The chain joins TRBV20-1 to TRBJ2-3, with D possibly being TRBD1 (6 bases). CDR3 in amino acids: CSARAQGSPTDTQYF. In DNA, the CDR3 is TGCAGTGCTAGAGCTCAGGGGTCTCCGACAGATACGCAGTATTTT.